Listed here are 12 T cell receptor beta chains from one sample, sequenced in a study of T-cell reconstitution after alpha-beta-depleted transplantation in children (dated by TCRdb to the mid-2010s). The method behind the library was PCR. Sequencing was performed on an Illumina HiSeq 2500. To normalize quantification of the TCRbeta repertoire, the TCR libraries were built with molecular barcoding that relied on unique molecular identifiers. TCRdb handled the public reads itself, with Q25 trimming in fastp and clone calling in MiXCR, and kept productive beta chains. Records with the same CDR3 protein are collapsed into one entry carrying the most frequent genes and DNA. The sample yields about 70,000 distinct CDR3 sequences; approximately 10% were counted once. The leading ten clones occupy less than 15% of the sample. What this sample's treatment or condition label stands for: allogeneic hematopoietic cell transplantation with graft depleted of TCRalphabeta T cells and CD19 B cells.

The specimen comprised PBMCs, sampled before TCRalphabeta/CD19-depleted stem cell transplant. The receptors here all came from a boy younger than 18 with acute myeloid leukemia, due to receive a stem cell transplant.

This clonotype has a count of ten or more. The rearrangement joins TRBV11-2 to TRBJ2-7; 14 bases match TRBD2. Germline loops: CDR1 SGHAT, CDR2 FQNNGV. V gave up 1 base and J gave up 6 bases; unmatched junction bases: 11. The CDR3 sequence is 18 residues long. The CDR3 nucleotides read TGTGCCAGCAGCTTAGTAGGGACTAGCGGGGGTCATCCCTCCGAGCAGTACTTC. Translating it yields CASSLVGTSGGHPSEQYF.

Concerning this clonotype: A much larger clonotype is one base distant, so this may be a read error. The chain links TRBV12-3 or TRBV12-4 to TRBJ2-2, with D hard to call. CDR3 length: 13 residues. In DNA, the CDR3 is TGTCCCAGCAGTTTTCAGAGCACCGGGGAGCTGTTTTTT. Encoded protein: CPSSFQSTGELFF.

This clonotype was counted ten times or more. V gene TRBV20-1 combines with J gene TRBJ2-7; no reliable D call. This CDR3 has 15 residues. V dropped 2 bases and J dropped 2 bases, with 16 bases sitting between them. Germline-derived CDR1 and CDR2 are DFQATT and SNEGSKA (reference sequence). In DNA, the CDR3 is TGCAGTGCTAGATTCGCCCGGACCGTACCCTACGAGCAGTACTTC. It encodes CSARFARTVPYEQYF.

CDR3 region: CASTYQGSYNSPLHF. Here the CDR3 DNA reads TGTGCCAGCACCTACCAGGGCTCCTATAATTCACCCCTCCACTTT. The rearrangement uses TRBV27 and TRBJ1-6; D is possibly TRBD1 (5 bases). This CDR3 has 15 amino acids. The germline CDR1 and CDR2 sequences are MNHEY and SMNVEV (reference sequence). The V end lost 7 bases, the J end lost 0 bases, and 10 bases lay between the germline ends.

This clonotype came up many times. The J gene is TRBJ2-6, the V gene TRBV4-1; unclear D gene. V shed 0 bases and J shed 0 bases, with 9 bases lying between them. There are 17 residues in the CDR3. CDR1 is MGHRA and CDR2 is YSYEKL in the germline V gene. The CDR3 protein is CASSQDTRLSGANVLTF. The CDR3 nucleotides are TGCGCCAGCAGCCAAGATACGCGTCTCTCTGGGGCCAACGTCCTGACTTTC.

In this sample, this clonotype turned up many times. The chain employs TRBV5-4 and TRBJ2-5; weak D call: TRBD1 (6 bases). The germline gives CDR1 SGHNT, CDR2 YYREEE (reference sequence). V dropped 4 bases and J dropped 5 bases, with 15 bases sitting between them. This CDR3 comprises 14 residues. The CDR3 DNA sequence: TGTGCCAGCAGCGCCGCAGGGGTTCGGGAGACCCAGTACTTC. It yields the protein CASSAAGVRETQYF.

This clonotype occurred many times. The V gene is TRBV27, the J gene TRBJ2-7; D is possibly TRBD1 (6 bases). The germline V and J ends were trimmed by 2 bases and 2 bases, with 13 bases remaining between them. The CDR3 contains 15 residues. Per the germline V gene, CDR1 is MNHEY and CDR2 is SMNVEV (reference sequence). In nucleotides, the CDR3 is TGTGCCAGCAGTTTAGACGGGACACTTGCCTACGAGCAGTACTTC. Its translation is CASSLDGTLAYEQYF.

This clonotype has a count of ten or more. This sequence joins TRBV20-1 and TRBJ1-1; D possibly corresponds to TRBD1 (5 bases). V lost 5 bases to trimming and J lost 2 bases, with 15 bases between them. The CDR3 covers 14 residues. Germline loops: CDR1 DFQATT, CDR2 SNEGSKA (reference sequence). The CDR3 DNA follows: TGCAGTGCTCTTCACGGGGCAGCTAACACTGAAGCTTTCTTT. Its translation is CSALHGAANTEAFF.

This rearrangement joins TRBV5-1 to TRBJ1-1; 7 bases align to TRBD1. V shed 4 bases and J 6 bases; nucleotides not matched to a gene: 12. CDR3 length equals 15 residues. Germline V gene data show CDR1 as SGHRS and CDR2 as YFSETQ. In DNA form, the CDR3 reads TGCGCCAGCAGCGGCAGGGGGGGGTATTCCGCTGAAGCTTTCTTT. This gives the protein CASSGRGGYSAEAFF.

This clonotype was seen at least ten times. This rearrangement joins TRBV27 to TRBJ2-7, with a possible D match to TRBD1 (6 bases). The V gene lost 4 bases and the J gene lost 2 bases, with 9 bases spanning the gap. CDR1 is MNHEY, CDR2 SMNVEV, per germline (reference sequence). The CDR3 runs 13 residues. The CDR3 nucleotides are TGTGCCAGCAGTTGGACAGCCACCTACGAGCAGTACTTC. This translates into CASSWTATYEQYF.

This clonotype was recorded once. A much more abundant neighbour one base away suggests this may be a read error. This rearrangement joins TRBV5-1 to TRBJ2-5, with unresolved D. Germline V gene data show CDR1 as SGHRS and CDR2 as YFSETQ. Trimming removed 0 bases at V and 4 bases at J, with 13 bases between. The CDR3 consists of 15 residues. The CDR3 here is CASSLVATLGETQYF. DNA for the CDR3: TGCGCCAGCAGCTTGGTGGCCACACTCGGAGAGACCCAGTACTTC.

This clonotype appeared many times. V gene TRBV9 combines with J gene TRBJ2-1; 13 bases align to TRBD2. The germline V gene encodes CDR1 SGDLS and CDR2 YYNGEE. The CDR3 runs 17 residues. V was pared by 3 bases and J by 6 bases, with 9 bases of the junction left unmatched. As DNA, the CDR3 is TGTGCCAGCAGCGCGCGACTAGCGGGAGGTGGGGGCAATGAGCAGTTCTTC. Encoded protein: CASSARLAGGGGNEQFF.